Listed below are T cell receptor beta chains from one sample, sequenced in a study of T cell responses to AZD1222 COVID-19 vaccine. Measured with immunoSEQ multiplex PCR; TCRdb has only the in-frame clones, and not every one. The profile shows roughly 120,000 clones, 70% to 90% of them singletons. The sample in question was peripheral blood, obtained on day 0 of AZD1222 vaccination. The receptors were sampled from an adult in good health. Each CDR3 is given without its conserved first and last residue. Clone size is given for some rows only: seen once, a few or many times, or a class if the clone is expanded.

clone size: NA
J gene: TRBJ2-7
V gene: TRBV6-4
CDR3 protein: ASSRTGNSYEQY

clone size: NA
J gene: TRBJ1-2
V gene: TRBV7-2
CDR3 protein: ASSSLVGGIYGYT

clone size: few
J gene: TRBJ1-2
V gene: TRBV10-3
CDR3 protein: AIRDGRRYGYT

clone size: NA
J gene: TRBJ2-7
V gene: TRBV6-5
CDR3 protein: ASSYSGGLYEQY

clone size: NA
J gene: TRBJ2-7
V gene: TRBV6-5
CDR3 protein: ASSYSGTGVYEQY

clone size: few
J gene: TRBJ1-2
V gene: TRBV30
CDR3 protein: AWTEVQGSRVYGYT

clone size: NA
J gene: TRBJ1-4
V gene: TRBV7-9
CDR3 protein: ASSSPGQKNEKLF

clone size: NA
J gene: TRBJ2-1
V gene: TRBV5-5
CDR3 protein: ASSLEGTSSYNEQF

clone size: NA
J gene: TRBJ1-2
V gene: TRBV7-6
CDR3 protein: ASSSGQGKSYGYT

clone size: NA
J gene: TRBJ2-2
V gene: TRBV18
CDR3 protein: ASSPFLSGWNTGELF

clone size: NA
J gene: TRBJ1-4
V gene: TRBV28
CDR3 protein: ATRGQRVEKLF